The clone carrying this T cell receptor beta chain was recorded a few times. The record originates from a study of regulatory T cells in long-lasting Graves disease. Time point: persistent/refractory GD, antithyroid drugs over 5 years with positive TRAb. The authors made the TCR library using RNA they extracted from PBMCs. Construction of the TCR beta libraries employed iRepertoire HTBI primers in conjunction with Arm-PCR of CDR3 regions. TCRdb ran MiXCR on the multiplex PCR reads and lists one entry per CDR3 protein. The sample includes 650,000 to 850,000 distinct CDR3 sequences, about 30% of them seen just once. Germline V CDR1 and CDR2: DFQATT, SNEGSKA (reference sequence). Trimming pared 1 base from V and 0 bases from J, leaving 10 bases between. CDR3 length: 15 residues.

The material sequenced was peripheral blood mononuclear cells (PBMCs), taken when the disease was refractory, from a patient treated with antithyroid drugs. This sequence joins TRBV20-1 and TRBJ1-5, with D perhaps matching TRBD1 (5 bases). This TCR was recovered from a female donor with Graves disease. CDR3 protein: CSARVPGNSNQPQHF. The CDR3 coding sequence is TGCAGTGCTAGAGTGCCAGGGAATAGCAATCAGCCCCAGCATTTT.